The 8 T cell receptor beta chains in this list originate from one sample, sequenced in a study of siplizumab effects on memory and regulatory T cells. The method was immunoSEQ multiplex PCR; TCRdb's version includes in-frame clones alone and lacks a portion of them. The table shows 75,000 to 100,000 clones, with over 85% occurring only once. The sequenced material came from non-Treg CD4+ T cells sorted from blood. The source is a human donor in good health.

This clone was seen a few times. The chain's CDR3 is CASSIRGRQSPLHF. The CDR3 DNA is TGTGCCAGTAGTATACGGGGGCGACAGTCACCCCTCCACTTT. V usage is TRBV19 and J usage is TRBJ1-6, with a weak D call TRBD1 (6 bases). Germline V gives CDR1 LNHDA, CDR2 SQIVND (reference sequence). Trimming took off 2 bases at V and 10 bases at J, with 12 bases between the two ends. CDR3 size: 14 residues.

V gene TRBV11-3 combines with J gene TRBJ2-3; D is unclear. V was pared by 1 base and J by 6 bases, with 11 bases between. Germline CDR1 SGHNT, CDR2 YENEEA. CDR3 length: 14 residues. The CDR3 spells CASSLGGGLDTQYF. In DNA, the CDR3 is TGTGCCAGCAGCTTAGGAGGTGGCTTGGATACGCAGTATTTT. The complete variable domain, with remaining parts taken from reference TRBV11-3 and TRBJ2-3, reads EAGVVQSPRYKIIEKKQPVAFWCNPISGHNTLYWYLQNLGQGPELLIRYENEEAVDDSQLPKDRFSAERLKGVDSTLKIQPAELGDSAVYLCASSLGGGLDTQYFGPGTRLTVL.

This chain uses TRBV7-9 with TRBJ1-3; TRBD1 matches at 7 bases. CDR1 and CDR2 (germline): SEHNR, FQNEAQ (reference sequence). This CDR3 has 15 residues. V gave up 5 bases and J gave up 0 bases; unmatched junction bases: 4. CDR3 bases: TGTGCCAGCAGCGCGGGACAGAGCTCTGGAAACACCATATATTTT. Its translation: CASSAGQSSGNTIYF.

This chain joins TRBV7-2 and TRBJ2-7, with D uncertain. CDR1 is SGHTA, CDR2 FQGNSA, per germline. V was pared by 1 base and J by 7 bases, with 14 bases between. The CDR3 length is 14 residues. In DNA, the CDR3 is TGTGCCAGCAGCTTAGATTGGTCTGAGAGGGAGCAGTACTTC. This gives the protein CASSLDWSEREQYF.

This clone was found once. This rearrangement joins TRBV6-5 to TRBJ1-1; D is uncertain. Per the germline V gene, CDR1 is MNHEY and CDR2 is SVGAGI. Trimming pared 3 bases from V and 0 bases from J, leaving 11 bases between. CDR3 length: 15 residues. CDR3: CASSYDRYVNTEAFF. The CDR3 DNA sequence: TGTGCCAGCAGTTATGATAGGTACGTGAACACTGAAGCTTTCTTT.

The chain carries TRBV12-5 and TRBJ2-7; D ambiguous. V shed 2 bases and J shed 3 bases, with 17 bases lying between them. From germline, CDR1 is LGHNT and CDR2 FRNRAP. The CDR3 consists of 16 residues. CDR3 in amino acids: CASGLPRGTWGYEQYF. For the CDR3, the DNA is TGTGCTAGTGGTTTGCCCCGCGGCACTTGGGGCTACGAGCAGTACTTC.

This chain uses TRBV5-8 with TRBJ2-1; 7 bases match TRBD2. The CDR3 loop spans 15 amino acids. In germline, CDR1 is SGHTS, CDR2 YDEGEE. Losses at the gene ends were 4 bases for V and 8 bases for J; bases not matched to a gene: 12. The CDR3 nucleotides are TGTGCCAGCAGCCTGGGGGAGGGAGTCGGGCATGAGCAGTTCTTC. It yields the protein CASSLGEGVGHEQFF.

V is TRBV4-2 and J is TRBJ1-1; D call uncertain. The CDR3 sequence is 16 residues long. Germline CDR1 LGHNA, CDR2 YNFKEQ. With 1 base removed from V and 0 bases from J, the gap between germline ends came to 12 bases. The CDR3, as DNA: TGTGCCAGCAGCCAAGGAAACCAGGCGCTGAACACTGAAGCTTTCTTT. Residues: CASSQGNQALNTEAFF.